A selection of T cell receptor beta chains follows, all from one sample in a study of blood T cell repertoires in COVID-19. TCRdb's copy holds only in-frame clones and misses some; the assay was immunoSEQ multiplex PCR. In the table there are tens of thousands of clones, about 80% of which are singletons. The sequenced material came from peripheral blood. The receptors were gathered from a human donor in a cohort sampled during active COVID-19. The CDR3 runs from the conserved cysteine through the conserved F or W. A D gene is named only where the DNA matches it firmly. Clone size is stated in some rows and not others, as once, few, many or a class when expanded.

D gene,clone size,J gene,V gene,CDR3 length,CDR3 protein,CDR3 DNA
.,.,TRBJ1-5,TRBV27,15,CASGLIGRGNQPQHF,TGTGCCAGCGGTCTAATAGGGCGGGGAAATCAGCCCCAGCATTTT
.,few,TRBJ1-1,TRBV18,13,CASSPPTDSEAFF,TGTGCCAGCTCACCACCAACGGACAGTGAAGCTTTCTTT
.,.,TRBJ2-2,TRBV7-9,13,CANADTADGELFF,TGTGCCAACGCGGACACGGCGGACGGGGAGCTGTTTTTT
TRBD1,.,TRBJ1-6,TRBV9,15,CASSGGQGSGSPLHF,TGTGCCAGCAGCGGGGGACAGGGTAGCGGTTCACCCCTCCACTTT
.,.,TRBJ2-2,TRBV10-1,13,CASVRKGSGELFF,TGCGCCAGCGTAAGAAAGGGGTCCGGGGAGCTGTTTTTT
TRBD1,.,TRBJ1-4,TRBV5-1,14,CASSRDRVNEKLFF,TGCGCCAGCAGTCGGGACAGAGTTAATGAAAAACTGTTTTTT
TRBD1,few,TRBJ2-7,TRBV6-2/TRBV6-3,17,CASSYHRGTVSSYEQYF,TGTGCCAGCAGTTACCATAGAGGGACAGTAAGTTCCTACGAGCAGTACTTC
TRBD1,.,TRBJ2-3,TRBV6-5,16,CASSYPRTGGTDTQYF,TGTGCCAGCAGTTACCCCCGGACAGGGGGCACAGATACGCAGTATTTT
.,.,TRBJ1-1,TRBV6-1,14,CASSEAGRDTEAFF,TGTGCCAGCAGTGAAGCGGGGAGGGACACTGAAGCTTTCTTT
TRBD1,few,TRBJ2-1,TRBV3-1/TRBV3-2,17,CASSPEERPAGGDEQFF,TGTGCCAGCAGCCCAGAGGAGCGCCCGGCAGGGGGCGATGAGCAGTTCTTC
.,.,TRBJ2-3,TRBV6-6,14,CASSLRDNTDTQYF,TGTGCCAGCAGCCTTCGGGACAACACAGATACGCAGTATTTT
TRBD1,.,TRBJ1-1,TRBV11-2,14,CASWWDRSNTEAFF,TGTGCCAGTTGGTGGGACAGGTCAAACACTGAAGCTTTCTTT
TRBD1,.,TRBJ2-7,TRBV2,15,CASSQRRMGQGEQYF,TGTGCCAGCAGCCAAAGACGCATGGGACAGGGGGAGCAGTACTTC
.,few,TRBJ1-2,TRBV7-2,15,CASSTSRATIYGYTF,TGTGCCAGCAGCACTAGCCGGGCTACTATCTATGGCTACACCTTC
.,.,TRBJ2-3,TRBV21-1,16,CASSKARTRLTDTQYF,TGTGCCAGCAGCAAAGCAAGGACTAGGCTCACAGATACGCAGTATTTT
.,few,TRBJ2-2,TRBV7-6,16,CASSLAGPRAAGELFF,TGTGCCAGCAGCTTAGCGGGGCCAAGGGCAGCCGGGGAGCTGTTTTTT
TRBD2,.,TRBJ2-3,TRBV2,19,CASSEAGVVTSGNQDTQYF,TGTGCCAGCAGTGAAGCGGGGGTAGTGACTAGCGGGAATCAAGATACGCAGTATTTT
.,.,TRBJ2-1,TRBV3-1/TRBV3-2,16,CASSQEPGSGYNEQFF,TGTGCCAGCAGCCAAGAGCCAGGGTCGGGCTACAATGAGCAGTTCTTC
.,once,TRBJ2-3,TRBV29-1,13,CSVGSGNTDTQYF,TGCAGCGTTGGGTCAGGTAACACAGATACGCAGTATTTT
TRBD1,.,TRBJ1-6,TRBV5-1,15,CASSGRTGGNSPLHF,TGCGCCAGCAGCGGACGGACAGGGGGAAATTCACCCCTCCACTTT
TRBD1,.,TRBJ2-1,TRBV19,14,CASSLTGTGVEQFF,TGTGCCAGTAGTCTAACCGGGACAGGGGTAGAGCAGTTCTTC
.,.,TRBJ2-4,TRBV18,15,CASSEAGKRPNIQYF,TGTGCCAGCTCCGAAGCCGGGAAGCGGCCAAACATTCAGTACTTC
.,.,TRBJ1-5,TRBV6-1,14,CASSEGRDYQPQHF,TGTGCCAGCAGTGAAGGGAGGGATTATCAGCCCCAGCATTTT
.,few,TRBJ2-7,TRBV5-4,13,CASSQTPSYEQYF,TGTGCCAGCAGCCAGACACCCTCCTACGAGCAGTACTTC
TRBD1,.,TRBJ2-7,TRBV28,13,CASRTGGRYEQYF,TGTGCCAGCCGGACAGGGGGTAGGTACGAGCAGTACTTC
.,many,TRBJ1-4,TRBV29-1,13,CSVASGFNEKLFF,TGCAGCGTTGCCAGCGGTTTTAATGAAAAACTGTTTTTT
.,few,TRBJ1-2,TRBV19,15,CASSLGLGADDGYTF,TGTGCCAGTAGTCTCGGTCTGGGGGCGGACGATGGCTACACCTTC
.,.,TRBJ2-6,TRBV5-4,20,CASSPPRGGRGSKGANVLTF,TGTGCCAGCAGCCCACCAAGGGGGGGCAGGGGTAGTAAGGGGGCCAACGTCCTGACTTTC
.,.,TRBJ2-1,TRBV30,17,CAWSVNWGRHSYNEQFF,TGTGCCTGGAGTGTAAATTGGGGGCGGCACTCCTACAATGAGCAGTTCTTC
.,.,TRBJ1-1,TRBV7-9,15,CASSLAQGWNTEAFF,TGTGCCAGCAGCTTAGCCCAGGGCTGGAACACTGAAGCTTTCTTT
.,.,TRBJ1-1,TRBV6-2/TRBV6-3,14,CASSYSRRNTEAFF,TGTGCCAGCAGTTACTCGAGGCGAAACACTGAAGCTTTCTTT
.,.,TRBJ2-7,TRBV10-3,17,CAISESITLAPTYEQYF,TGTGCCATCAGTGAGTCGATCACCCTAGCACCTACCTACGAGCAGTACTTC
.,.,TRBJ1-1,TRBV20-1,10,CSAGSVNAFF,TGCAGTGCCGGGTCAGTGAATGCTTTCTTT
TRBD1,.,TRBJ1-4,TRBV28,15,CASSTQDRGYEKLFF,TGTGCCAGCAGTACCCAGGACAGGGGTTATGAAAAACTGTTTTTT
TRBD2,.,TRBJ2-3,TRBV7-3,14,CASSLGLATDTQYF,TGTGCCAGCAGCTTGGGACTAGCGACAGATACGCAGTATTTT
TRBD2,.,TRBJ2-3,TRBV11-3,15,CASSLCRGGTDTQYF,TGTGCCAGCAGCTTATGCCGGGGGGGCACAGATACGCAGTATTTT
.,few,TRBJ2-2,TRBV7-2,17,CACAPGPSRTNTGELFF,TGTGCCTGCGCCCCTGGCCCCTCCAGGACAAACACCGGGGAGCTGTTTTTT
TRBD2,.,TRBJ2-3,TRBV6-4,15,CASSDSAGGPDTQYF,TGTGCCAGCAGTGACTCAGCGGGGGGGCCAGATACGCAGTATTTT
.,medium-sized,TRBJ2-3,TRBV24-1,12,CATSEQADTQYF,TGTGCCACCAGTGAACAAGCGGATACGCAGTATTTT
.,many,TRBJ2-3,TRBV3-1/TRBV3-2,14,CASRIGGATDTQYF,TGTGCCAGCAGGATAGGGGGGGCCACAGATACGCAGTATTTT
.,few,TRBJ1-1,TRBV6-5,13,CASRTTGNTEAFF,TGTGCCAGCAGGACCACAGGGAACACTGAAGCTTTCTTT
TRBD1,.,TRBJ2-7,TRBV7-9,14,CASSLAGTGLEQYF,TGTGCCAGCAGCTTAGCCGGGACAGGCCTCGAGCAGTACTTC
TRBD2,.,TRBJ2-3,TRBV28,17,CASSLYGGRAFGVTQYF,TGTGCCAGCAGTTTATATGGCGGGAGGGCCTTTGGGGTTACGCAGTATTTT
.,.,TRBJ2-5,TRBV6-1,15,CASSEAWTFQETQYF,TGTGCCAGCAGTGAAGCGTGGACATTCCAAGAGACCCAGTACTTC
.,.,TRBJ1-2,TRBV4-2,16,CASSRPGQPITYGYTF,TGTGCCAGCAGCCGCCCAGGACAGCCAATAACCTATGGCTACACCTTC
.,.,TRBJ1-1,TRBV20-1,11,CRGEGGTEAFF,TGCCGGGGGGAGGGTGGCACTGAAGCTTTCTTT
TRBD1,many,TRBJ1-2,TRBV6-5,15,CASSTRTGRVGGYTF,TGTGCCAGCAGTACCCGGACAGGCCGGGTTGGGGGCTACACCTTC
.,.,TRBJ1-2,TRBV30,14,CAWSRDWAPDGYTF,TGTGCCTGGAGTCGGGATTGGGCCCCCGATGGCTACACCTTC
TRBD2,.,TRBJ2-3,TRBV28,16,CASSLLRGGLTDTQYF,TGTGCCAGCAGTTTATTGCGCGGGGGGTTAACAGATACGCAGTATTTT
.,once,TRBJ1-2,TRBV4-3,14,CASSQDNSGLGYTF,TGCGCCAGCAGCCAAGACAACAGTGGACTTGGCTACACCTTC
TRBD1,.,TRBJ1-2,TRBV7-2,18,CASSPGTGNINKIYGYTF,TGTGCCAGCAGCCCGGGGACAGGCAACATAAATAAAATCTATGGCTACACCTTC
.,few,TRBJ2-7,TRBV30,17,CAWSDGIRGQRSYEQYF,TGTGCCTGGAGTGACGGGATTCGAGGGCAGAGATCCTACGAGCAGTACTTC
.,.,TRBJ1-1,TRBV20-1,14,CSASHLGMNTEAFF,TGCAGTGCTAGTCACCTAGGCATGAACACTGAAGCTTTCTTT
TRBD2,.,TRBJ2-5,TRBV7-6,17,CASSLAGGGAGGETQYF,TGTGCCAGCAGCTTAGCGGGCGGGGGGGCCGGCGGAGAGACCCAGTACTTC
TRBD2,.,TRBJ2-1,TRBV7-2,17,CASSIRLAGGPGNEQFF,TGTGCCAGCAGCATAAGACTAGCGGGGGGGCCGGGCAATGAGCAGTTCTTC
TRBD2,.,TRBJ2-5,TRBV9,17,CASSVDSLGGTGKTQYF,TGTGCCAGCAGCGTAGATTCCCTCGGGGGGACGGGAAAGACCCAGTACTTC
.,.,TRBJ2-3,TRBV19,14,CASQGWGGTDTQYF,TGTGCCAGCCAGGGATGGGGGGGCACAGATACGCAGTATTTT
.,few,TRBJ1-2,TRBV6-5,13,CASSYKRGDGYTF,TGTGCCAGCAGTTACAAACGGGGAGATGGCTACACCTTC